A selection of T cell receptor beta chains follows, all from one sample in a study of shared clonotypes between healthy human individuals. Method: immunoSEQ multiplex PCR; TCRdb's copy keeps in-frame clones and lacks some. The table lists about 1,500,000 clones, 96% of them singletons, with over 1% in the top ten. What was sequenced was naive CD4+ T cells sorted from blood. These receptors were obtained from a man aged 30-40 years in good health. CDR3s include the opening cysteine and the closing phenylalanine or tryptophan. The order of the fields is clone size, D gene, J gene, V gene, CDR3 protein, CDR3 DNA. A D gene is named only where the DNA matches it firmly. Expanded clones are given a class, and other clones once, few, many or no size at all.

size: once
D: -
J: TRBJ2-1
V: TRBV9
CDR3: CASSPGVARSSYNEQFF
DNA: TGTGCCAGCAGCCCTGGGGTAGCGAGAAGCTCCTACAATGAGCAGTTCTTC

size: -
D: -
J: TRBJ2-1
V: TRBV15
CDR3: CATSTHGSPLRSNEQFF
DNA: TGTGCCACCAGCACCCACGGCTCGCCGCTTAGGAGCAATGAGCAGTTCTTC

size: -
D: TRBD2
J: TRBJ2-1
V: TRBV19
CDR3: CASSTLAGGQFF
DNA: TGTGCCAGTAGTACACTAGCGGGAGGGCAGTTCTTC

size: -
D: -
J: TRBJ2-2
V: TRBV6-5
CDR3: CASGNTGELFF
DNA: TGTGCCAGCGGTAACACCGGGGAGCTGTTTTTT

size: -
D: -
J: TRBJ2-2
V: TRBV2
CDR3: CASSEMRGTGELFF
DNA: TGTGCCAGCAGTGAAATGCGGGGCACCGGGGAGCTGTTTTTT

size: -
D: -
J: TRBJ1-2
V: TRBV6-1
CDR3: CASSEALEGYGYTF
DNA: TGTGCCAGCAGTGAAGCTTTGGAGGGCTATGGCTACACCTTC

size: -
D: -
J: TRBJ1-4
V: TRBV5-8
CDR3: CASSLDRTFYEKLFF
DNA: TGTGCCAGCAGCTTAGACCGAACTTTTTATGAAAAACTGTTTTTT

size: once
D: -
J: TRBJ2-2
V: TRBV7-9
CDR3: CASSLSHINTGELFF
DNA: TGTGCCAGCAGCTTGAGTCATATAAACACCGGGGAGCTGTTTTTT

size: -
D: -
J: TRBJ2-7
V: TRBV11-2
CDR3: CASSRTQFYEQYF
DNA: TGTGCCAGCAGTAGGACTCAATTCTACGAGCAGTACTTC

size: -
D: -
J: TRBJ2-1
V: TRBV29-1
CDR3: CSVETGGGYNEQFF
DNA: TGCAGCGTGGAAACAGGGGGGGGATACAATGAGCAGTTCTTC

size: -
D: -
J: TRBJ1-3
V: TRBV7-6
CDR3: CASSERLGSGNTIYF
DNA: TGTGCCAGCAGCGAGAGGTTAGGCTCTGGAAACACCATATATTTT

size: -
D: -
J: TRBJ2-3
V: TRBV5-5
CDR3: CASSRDTATDTQYF
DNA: TGTGCCAGCAGCAGGGACACGGCGACAGATACGCAGTATTTT

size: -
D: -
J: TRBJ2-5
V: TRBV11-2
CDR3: CASSSWGFQETQYF
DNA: TGTGCCAGCAGCTCTTGGGGGTTCCAAGAGACCCAGTACTTC

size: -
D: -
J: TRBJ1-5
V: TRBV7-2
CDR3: CASSQRQGNQPQHF
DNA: TGTGCCAGCAGCCAACGACAGGGCAATCAGCCCCAGCATTTT

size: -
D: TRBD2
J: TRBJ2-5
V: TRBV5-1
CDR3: CASSLSGRLAGGRETQYF
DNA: TGCGCCAGCAGCTTGTCTGGGCGACTAGCGGGAGGGAGAGAGACCCAGTACTTC

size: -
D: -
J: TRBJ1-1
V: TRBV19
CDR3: CASSPRTVNTEAFF
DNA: TGTGCCAGTAGTCCCCGGACAGTGAACACTGAAGCTTTCTTT

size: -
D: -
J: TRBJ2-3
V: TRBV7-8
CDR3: CASSLDRHDTQYF
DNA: TGTGCCAGCAGCTTAGACAGACATGATACGCAGTATTTT

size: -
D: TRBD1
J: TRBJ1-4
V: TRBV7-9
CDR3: CASSPGQTNEKLFF
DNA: TGTGCCAGCAGCCCGGGACAGACTAATGAAAAACTGTTTTTT

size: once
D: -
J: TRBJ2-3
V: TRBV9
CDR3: CASSVAVRGADTQYF
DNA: TGTGCCAGCAGCGTAGCGGTCCGCGGGGCAGATACGCAGTATTTT

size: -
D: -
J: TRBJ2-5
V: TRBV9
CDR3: CASSVGTGQETQYF
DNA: TGTGCCAGCAGCGTAGGCACAGGGCAAGAGACCCAGTACTTC

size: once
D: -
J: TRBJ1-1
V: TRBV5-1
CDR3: CASSEEAAQNTEAFF
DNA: TGCGCCAGCAGCGAGGAGGCTGCCCAGAACACTGAAGCTTTCTTT

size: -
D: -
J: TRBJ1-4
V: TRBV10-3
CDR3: CAISEGVGEKLFF
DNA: TGTGCCATCAGTGAAGGGGTTGGTGAAAAACTGTTTTTT

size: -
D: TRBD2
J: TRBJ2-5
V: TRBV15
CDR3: CATSRARLAGGREETQYF
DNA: TGTGCCACCAGCAGAGCCCGACTAGCGGGAGGGCGGGAAGAGACCCAGTACTTC

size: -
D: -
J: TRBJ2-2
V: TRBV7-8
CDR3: CASSSEYRVEVAGELFF
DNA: TGTGCCAGCAGCTCAGAGTACAGGGTGGAGGTGGCCGGGGAGCTGTTTTTT

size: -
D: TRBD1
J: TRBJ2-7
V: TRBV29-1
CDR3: CSVTGDRYEQYF
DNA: TGCAGCGTGACAGGGGATAGGTACGAGCAGTACTTC